This T cell receptor beta chain was profiled in a study of OX40 agonist ivuxolimab in advanced cancers. The overall study: Recorded diagnoses for dose-escalation patients were hepatocellular carcinoma, melanoma, renal cell or head and neck cancer.

CDR1 is GTSNPN and CDR2 is SVGIG in the germline V gene (reference sequence). Trimming left V 4 bases short and J 7 bases short, with 16 bases between. The CDR3 spans 14 residues. Study-level findings and limits: Among T cells, CD8+ cells averaged more expanded clones than CD4+ cells. The authors did not determine the antigen specificity of the expanded peripheral T cells.

On cycle 4 day 1 and cycle 7 day 1, as well as at baseline, blood was sampled. Using immunoSEQ multiplex PCR, the repertoire was profiled, and TCRdb retains in-frame clones only, with some absent. The table records roughly 90,000 clones, more than 75% of them present only once. A word on this clone: The antigen is undetermined.

Material: CD4+ or CD8+ T cells sorted from blood, obtained in a trial of the OX40 agonist ivuxolimab. The rearrangement links TRBV30 to TRBJ1-4, with D tentatively TRBD1 (5 bases). This TCR was sampled from an adult with an advanced solid tumor such as melanoma, head and neck, liver or kidney cancer. Here the CDR3 reads CAWTADPRGEKLFF. In DNA, the CDR3 is TGTGCCTGGACAGCCGACCCGAGGGGTGAAAAACTGTTTTTT.